This TCR beta chain originates from a study of blood T cell repertoires in COVID-19 (dated by TCRdb to 2018 to 2020). Notes on the research overall: Samples from collaborators originated in the United States, Italy and Spain and spanned both the acute and convalescent phases of COVID-19. The material from the prospective study consisted of cDNA or gDNA derived from T cells, B-cell-depleted T cells, or PBMCs. The dataset comprised deeply sampled blood TCRbeta repertoires from subjects exposed to, actively infected with, or recovered from COVID-19. The repertoires were released in a freely available public database intended as a resource for research on the immune response to SARS-CoV-2. Samples were obtained from the ongoing ImmuneRACE study (first 160 participants) and from 1,254 subjects provided by 6 global collaborators. Nearly every sample came with metadata listing a de-identified subject ID, COVID-19 status, age in years and sex. Where available, HLA class I and class II types were taken from metadata supplied by the sample provider and were not determined by assay-based typing. Points the paper makes about the study in general: The amount of clinical and demographic metadata varied by source and participant and was provided uncurated.

TCRbeta CDR3 regions were amplified from genomic DNA using the immunoSEQ Assay, a bias-controlled multiplex PCR. The authors' pipeline ran thus. The number of nucleated cells in each sample was estimated from the amplification of reference gene primers within the assay. To quantify the absolute abundance of each unique TCRbeta CDR3 rearrangement, sequence reads were collapsed and filtered. For each sample, productive Simpson clonality was calculated as the square root of Simpson's diversity index over productive rearrangements. TCRdb stores this immuneACCESS table with in-frame sequences only. Part of the clones is absent; in the studies checked, under half of the shortfall reflects unresolved V genes, and no reason is known for the rest. V, J and clone size are taken as reported in that table, and D and trimming were inferred from the DNA itself. In this sample the table shows about 400,000 clones, around 90% of which occur a single time. Roughly 2% of the sample goes to the ten largest clones.

Enrolling through a virtual design, the prospective study's participants ranged in age from roughly 18 to 100 years and lived across roughly 24 United States geographic areas. To assign participants to cohorts, the prospective study relied on clinical history that participants themselves reported in a screening survey and a study questionnaire. In the prospective study, mobile phlebotomists collected whole blood, serum and a nasopharyngeal or oropharyngeal swab from each participant. Participants in the prospective study had the option to provide additional blood draws and questionnaires over a roughly two-month period. Before DNA extraction, blood samples from the prospective study were shipped at room temperature or frozen. Including the terminal cysteine and phenylalanine, the CDR3 comprises 15 residues. Only the CDR3 region is kept as DNA, spanning 45 bases read in frame from base 1. Taken from the germline V gene, the CDR1 and CDR2 loops are SGHAT and FQNNGV. Between the V and J ends, shortened by 6 bases and 2 bases respectively, the junction contains 17 bases.

Concerning this clone: Its antigen has not been determined. Base quality data are lacking; no much larger clone is found one base away.

The sequence was obtained from a woman in her 40s with acute COVID-19. The sequenced sample was PBMCs or T cells enriched from blood (not recorded which). The chain couples TRBV11-2 to TRBJ2-7, with TRBD1 tentatively as D gene (6 bases match). The CDR3 protein is CASSPDSLNTYEQYF. The sequenced DNA: TGTGCCAGCAGTCCGGACAGCCTGAATACCTACGAGCAGTACTTC.